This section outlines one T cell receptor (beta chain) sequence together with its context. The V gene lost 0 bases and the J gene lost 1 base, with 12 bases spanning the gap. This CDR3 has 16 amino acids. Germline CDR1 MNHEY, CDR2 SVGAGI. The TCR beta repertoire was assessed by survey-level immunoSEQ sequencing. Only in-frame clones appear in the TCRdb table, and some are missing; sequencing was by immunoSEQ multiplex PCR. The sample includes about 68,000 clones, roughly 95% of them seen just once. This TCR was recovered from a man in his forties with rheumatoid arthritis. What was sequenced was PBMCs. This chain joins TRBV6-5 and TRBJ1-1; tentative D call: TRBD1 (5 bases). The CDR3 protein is CASSYSWEGKNTEAFF. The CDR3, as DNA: TGTGCCAGCAGTTACTCGTGGGAGGGGAAGAACACTGAAGCTTTCTTT.